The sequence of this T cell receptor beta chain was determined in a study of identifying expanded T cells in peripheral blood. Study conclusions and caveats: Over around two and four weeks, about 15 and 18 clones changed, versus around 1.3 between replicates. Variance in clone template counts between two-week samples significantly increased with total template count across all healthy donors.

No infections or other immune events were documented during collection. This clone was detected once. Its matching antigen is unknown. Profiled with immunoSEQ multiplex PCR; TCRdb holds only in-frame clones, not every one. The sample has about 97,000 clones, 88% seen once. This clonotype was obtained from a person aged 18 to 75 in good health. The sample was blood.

CDR3 protein: CASSPAGSSYEQYF. The CDR3 DNA sequence: TGTGCCAGCAGCCCAGCGGGCAGCTCCTACGAGCAGTACTTC. V usage is TRBV5-4 and J usage is TRBJ2-7; the D gene is possibly TRBD2 (6 bases). The CDR3 extends over 14 amino acids. V lost 4 bases to trimming and J lost 0 bases, with 11 bases between them. CDR1 and CDR2 (germline): SGHNT, YYREEE (reference sequence).